Presented here are 14 T cell receptor beta chains from one specimen sequenced in a study of blood T cell repertoires in COVID-19. Clones were sequenced by immunoSEQ multiplex PCR, and TCRdb holds only the in-frame ones, with some missing. This sample has roughly 62,000 clones; around 80% occur once, and the top ten carry 10% to 13%. Source material: peripheral blood. Receptors originate from a man aged 30 to 39 with COVID-19, enrolled during active disease.

J is TRBJ2-1 and V is TRBV30; D not certain. The CDR3 is made up of 13 amino acids. From germline, CDR1 is GTSNPN and CDR2 SVGIG (reference sequence). Trimming took 2 bases from V and 4 from J, leaving 9 bases between them. CDR3 DNA sequence: TGTGCCTGGAGTCGAACACAGTACAATGAGCAGTTCTTC. It codes for CAWSRTQYNEQFF.

This sequence joins TRBV30 and TRBJ1-2, with D possibly matching TRBD1 (6 bases). Deletions cut 0 bases from V and 6 bases from J, with 11 bases between. Germline CDR1 and CDR2: GTSNPN and SVGIG (reference sequence). This CDR3 is built from 13 residues. The chain's CDR3 is CAWSVGAVHGYTF. The CDR3 region has the DNA TGTGCCTGGAGTGTGGGGGCCGTTCATGGCTACACCTTC.

The chain joins TRBV5-6 to TRBJ2-2, with 9 bases aligning to TRBD1. Trimming removed 3 bases from V and 6 bases from J; junction bases left unmatched: 6. CDR1 and CDR2 from the germline V gene are SGHDT and YYEEEE. The CDR3 spans 15 residues. CDR3: CASSSPDRGSGELFF. In DNA, the CDR3 is TGTGCCAGCAGCTCGCCGGACAGGGGATCCGGGGAGCTGTTTTTT. Full variable domain (remainder filled in from reference TRBV5-6 and TRBJ2-2): DAGVTQSPTHLIKTRGQQVTLRCSPKSGHDTVSWYQQALGQGPQFIFQYYEEEERQRGNFPDRFSGHQFPNYSSELNVNALLLGDSALYLCASSSPDRGSGELFFGEGSRLTVL.

The gene calls are TRBV14 and TRBJ1-4; unclear D gene. V was pared by 2 bases and J by 5 bases, with 9 bases between. The CDR3 is 14 amino acids. Germline CDR1 is SGHDN and CDR2 is FVKESK. CDR3 amino acids: CASSQREVNEKLFF. CDR3 DNA sequence: TGTGCCAGCAGCCAACGGGAGGTAAATGAAAAACTGTTTTTT.

The J gene is TRBJ1-5, the V gene TRBV10-1; D is uncertain. Trimming cost V 2 bases and J 6 bases, with 5 bases left between them. The CDR3 loop spans 12 amino acids. Germline loops: CDR1 WNHNN, CDR2 SYGVQD (reference sequence). CDR3 sequence: CASSEDSQPQHF. The CDR3 DNA reads as TGCGCCAGCAGTGAGGATAGTCAGCCCCAGCATTTT.

V usage is TRBV7-2 and J usage is TRBJ1-5, with 8 nucleotides matching TRBD1. Germline-derived CDR1 and CDR2 are SGHTA and FQGNSA. V shed 3 bases and J 3 bases; nucleotides not matched to a gene: 1. The CDR3 length is 14 residues. The CDR3 spells CASSLQGANQPQHF. CDR3 nucleotide sequence: TGTGCCAGCAGCTTGCAGGGGGCCAATCAGCCCCAGCATTTT. Combining the CDR3 with reference TRBV7-2 and TRBJ1-5 gives the whole variable domain GAGVSQSPSNKVTEKGKDVELRCDPISGHTALYWYRQSLGQGLEFLIYFQGNSAPDKSGLPSDRFSAERTGGSVSTLTIQRTQQEDSAVYLCASSLQGANQPQHFGDGTRLSIL.

In this sample, this clone turned up once. The genes are TRBV30 and TRBJ1-3, with D perhaps matching TRBD1 (6 bases). The CDR3 covers 16 residues. CDR1 and CDR2 (germline): GTSNPN, SVGIG (reference sequence). The germline V and J ends were trimmed by 0 bases and 5 bases, with 17 bases remaining between them. The CDR3 coding sequence is TGTGCCTGGAGTGTAGGTTTTCAGGGGCGGAGAAACACCATATATTTT. Amino acids: CAWSVGFQGRRNTIYF.

The V call is TRBV3-1 (or the pseudogene TRBV3-2), the J call TRBJ2-1; 9 bases align to TRBD1. Germline V lookup: CDR1 LGHDT, CDR2 YNNKEL (reference sequence). The CDR3 length is 14 residues. The trim removed 5 bases at V and 5 bases at J, leaving 4 bases unmatched. The CDR3 region has the DNA TGTGCCAGCAGCAGGACAGGGGCTAACAATGAGCAGTTCTTC. It is translated as CASSRTGANNEQFF.

This clone was recorded once. The chain has TRBV19 and TRBJ1-3; D remains ambiguous. Germline V gene sequence: CDR1 LNHDA, CDR2 SQIVND (reference sequence). This CDR3 is 15 amino acids long. V was pared by 5 bases and J by 5 bases, with 16 bases between. The CDR3 spells CASSELYGGRNTIYF. The CDR3, as DNA: TGTGCCAGTAGTGAATTGTACGGCGGTAGAAACACCATATATTTT.

The genes are TRBV6-1 and TRBJ1-1; 12 positions match TRBD1. J gave up 10 bases and V 0 bases, and 6 bases lay outside the gene matches. CDR3 length: 15 residues. Germline values: CDR1 MNHNS, CDR2 SASEGT. CDR3 region: CASSEAGTGGGIAFF. Written as DNA, the CDR3 is TGTGCCAGCAGTGAAGCCGGGACAGGGGGCGGGATAGCTTTCTTT.

This rearrangement joins TRBV6-2 or TRBV6-3 to TRBJ2-3; D not resolved. The V and J ends lost 2 bases and 4 bases respectively, with 16 bases between them. Germline lookup yields CDR1 MNHEY and CDR2 SVGEGT. The CDR3 length is 16 residues. CDR3 sequence reads: CASSYPAETVADTQYF. In DNA form, the CDR3 reads TGTGCCAGCAGTTACCCCGCAGAAACCGTCGCAGATACGCAGTATTTT.

This clone was seen only once. DNA for the CDR3: TGCGCCAGCAGCCTCTATTCTGGAAACACCATATATTTT. Translating gives CASSLYSGNTIYF. The rearrangement links TRBV5-1 to TRBJ1-3; no clear D. The CDR3 is made up of 13 amino acids. Germline V gene data show CDR1 as SGHRS and CDR2 as YFSETQ. The V gene lost 4 bases and the J gene lost 1 base, with 6 bases spanning the gap.

The chain combines TRBV5-1 with TRBJ1-1; D possibly corresponds to TRBD1 (6 bases). CDR3 length: 13 residues. Looked up from germline, CDR1 is SGHRS and CDR2 is YFSETQ. Between the trimmed V and J ends, which lost 4 bases and 1 base, there was a span of 8 bases. CDR3 protein: CASSQGSNTEAFF. DNA of the CDR3: TGCGCCAGCAGCCAGGGGTCGAACACTGAAGCTTTCTTT.

In this sample, this clone turned up a few times. The V call is TRBV5-1, the J call TRBJ1-2; TRBD1 matches at 7 bases. The V segment lost 3 bases and the J segment 7 bases; nucleotides outside the gene matches: 6. This CDR3 contains 13 residues. Germline loops: CDR1 SGHRS, CDR2 YFSETQ. The CDR3 DNA follows: TGCGCCAGCAGCTCTGGAGGGGACAGTGGCTACACCTTC. Its translation is CASSSGGDSGYTF.